Below, 9 T cell receptor beta chains from the same sample are listed, as sequenced in a study of cytotoxic CD8 clonotypes in ibrutinib-treated CLL (dated by TCRdb to about 2021). Library generation was performed with the immunoSEQ multiplex PCR assay. The immuneACCESS repertoire file appears here via TCRdb, limited to in-frame rearrangements. These files lack a portion of the clones; in checked studies, under half of the deficit traces to unresolved V genes, and the cause of the others is not known. Here the sample has hundreds of thousands of clones; 60% to 75% occur a single time. Of the sample, 15% falls within the top ten clones. This specimen's time point label, per the study, means: approximately 25 months on ibrutinib. The sample here was PBMCs, taken after 24 months of ibrutinib treatment. Receptors originate from a human donor with chronic lymphocytic leukemia.

The V call is TRBV6-5, the J call TRBJ2-7; D gene unclear. Germline V gene data show CDR1 as MNHEY and CDR2 as SVGAGI. The CDR3 sequence is 14 residues long. With 0 bases removed from V and 0 bases from J, the gap between germline ends came to 6 bases. The CDR3: CASSYSRSSYEQYF. The DNA of the CDR3 is TGTGCCAGCAGTTACTCTAGGAGCTCCTACGAGCAGTACTTC.

This sequence joins TRBV20-1 and TRBJ2-1; TRBD2 agrees at 8 bases. CDR1 and CDR2 (germline): DFQATT, SNEGSKA (reference sequence). V was pared by 6 bases and J by 10 bases, with 5 bases of the junction left unmatched. CDR3 size: 11 residues. CDR3 region: CSAGLVREQFF. The CDR3 DNA sequence: TGCAGTGCGGGACTAGTCAGGGAGCAGTTCTTC.

A few counts support this clone. The rearrangement links TRBV7-6 to TRBJ1-1; 9 positions agree with TRBD1. Germline V gives CDR1 SGHVS, CDR2 FNYEAQ. CDR3 length: 14 residues. The V gene end was trimmed by 4 bases and the J gene end by 5 bases; junction bases not matched to a gene: 5. The CDR3 bases are TGTGCCAGCAGCTCGGGACAGGGTTGGACTGAAGCTTTCTTT. Its protein product is CASSSGQGWTEAFF.

The rearrangement links TRBV7-8 to TRBJ2-1; D uncertain. V was pared by 3 bases and J by 9 bases, with 15 bases between. CDR3 size: 14 residues. Germline CDR1 SGHVS, CDR2 FQNEAQ. The CDR3 region has the DNA TGTGCCAGCAGCTTTCAGCCGGAGAAGGGTGAGCAGTTCTTC. Its protein product is CASSFQPEKGEQFF.

The chain recombines TRBV7-9 with TRBJ2-7, with D perhaps matching TRBD1 or TRBD2 (5 bases each). The CDR3 loop spans 15 amino acids. Germline V gene sequence: CDR1 SEHNR, CDR2 FQNEAQ (reference sequence). V dropped 2 bases and J dropped 3 bases, with 14 bases sitting between them. CDR3 amino acids: CASSLMEDTGYEQYF. CDR3 nucleotides: TGTGCCAGCAGCTTAATGGAGGACACGGGCTACGAGCAGTACTTC.

The V and J genes are TRBV30 and TRBJ2-1, with 11 bases lining up with TRBD2. Trimming at V came to 0 bases and at J to 6 bases, leaving 10 bases not matched to a gene. Germline V CDR1 and CDR2: GTSNPN, SVGIG (reference sequence). The CDR3 covers 17 residues. CDR3 DNA sequence: TGTGCCTGGAGTGTATTTTTGCTAGCGGGAGGAATCAATGAGCAGTTCTTC. This translates into CAWSVFLLAGGINEQFF.

The chain joins TRBV7-9 to TRBJ2-7; 13 nucleotides agree with TRBD2. CDR1 and CDR2 from the germline V gene are SEHNR and FQNEAQ (reference sequence). The CDR3 is 15 amino acids. Trimming took 5 bases from V and 4 from J; bases not matched to a gene: 5. The CDR3: CASSTWTSGSYEQYF. The CDR3 DNA reads TGTGCCAGCAGCACGTGGACTAGCGGGAGTTACGAGCAGTACTTC.

The V gene is TRBV7-2, the J gene TRBJ2-3, with D hard to call. From germline, CDR1 is SGHTA and CDR2 FQGNSA. With 5 bases removed from V and 6 bases from J, the gap between germline ends came to 6 bases. The CDR3 has 11 amino acids. The CDR3 reads CASSPQDTQYF. The CDR3 coding sequence is TGTGCCAGCAGCCCCCAGGATACGCAGTATTTT.

The chain recombines TRBV11-2 with TRBJ2-3; 9 bases agree with TRBD2. Germline-derived CDR1 and CDR2 are SGHAT and FQNNGV. Trimming at V came to 4 bases and at J to 3 bases, leaving 8 bases not matched to a gene. The CDR3 contains 16 residues. The CDR3 region is CASSSASGRKTDTQYF. The CDR3 DNA reads TGTGCCAGCAGCTCCGCAAGCGGGAGGAAAACAGATACGCAGTATTTT.